This T cell receptor beta chain was obtained from a study of PD-1 blockade in classical Hodgkin lymphoma. Regarding the study as a whole: Exclusion applied to patients who initiated nivolumab less than 1 year following ASCT. Complete responders entered with baseline diversity on par with newly diagnosed patients, the results showed. The study reported lower baseline TCR diversity in newly diagnosed patients than in healthy donors.

The CDR3 totals 21 residues. V shed 6 bases, J shed 2 bases, and the junction held 20 bases outside the gene matches. Germline values: CDR1 MNHEY, CDR2 SMNVEV (reference sequence). Sequencing used immunoSEQ multiplex PCR; TCRdb keeps in-frame clones, though not all of them. The table includes 40,000 to 55,000 clones, roughly 86% detected once. Notes on this clone: Its antigen remains unidentified.

Relapse was seen in all patients after autologous stem cell transplantation, and brentuximab vedotin exposure was variable. Best responses included complete response and partial response; otherwise, the best response was progressive disease. Material: peripheral blood mononuclear cells (PBMCs), obtained at baseline. The genes are TRBV27 and TRBJ2-2; TRBD2 matches 11 bases. This clonotype originated in a human donor with classical Hodgkin lymphoma. The CDR3 region is CASRPTPPFSGRARNTGELFF. The CDR3 DNA follows: TGTGCCAGCAGACCCACCCCACCTTTTAGCGGGAGGGCCCGTAACACCGGGGAGCTGTTTTTT.